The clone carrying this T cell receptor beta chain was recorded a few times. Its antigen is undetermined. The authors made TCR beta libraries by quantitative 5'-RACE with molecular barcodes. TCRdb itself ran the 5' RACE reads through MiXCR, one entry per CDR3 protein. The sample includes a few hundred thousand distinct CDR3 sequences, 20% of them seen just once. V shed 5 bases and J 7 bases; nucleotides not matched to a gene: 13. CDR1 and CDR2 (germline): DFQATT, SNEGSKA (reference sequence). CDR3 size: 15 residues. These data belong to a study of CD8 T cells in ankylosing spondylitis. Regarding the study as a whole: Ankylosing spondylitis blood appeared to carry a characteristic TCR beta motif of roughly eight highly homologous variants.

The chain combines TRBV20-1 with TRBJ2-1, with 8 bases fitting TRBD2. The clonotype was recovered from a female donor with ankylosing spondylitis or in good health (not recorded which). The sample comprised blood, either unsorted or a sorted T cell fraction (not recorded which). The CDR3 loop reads CSARGTLAGTNEQFF. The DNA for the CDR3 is TGCAGTGCTCGAGGGACCCTAGCGGGTACTAATGAGCAGTTCTTC.